The entry that follows covers one T cell receptor beta chain sequence. This specimen belongs to a study of blood T cell repertoires in COVID-19. Study information: The study drew acute and convalescent COVID-19 samples from the United States, Italy and Spain. T cells, B-cell-depleted T cells, or PBMCs provided the cDNA or gDNA that served as material.

Authors' data handling: Estimation of nucleated cell counts was performed using reference gene primer amplification. Libraries were prepared by immunoSEQ multiplex PCR; TCRdb keeps only in-frame clonotypes and omits some of them. V, J and clone size were drawn from that table, and D and trimming were deduced from the DNA. The table includes some 130,000 clones, over 75% detected once. The V and J ends lost 5 bases and 7 bases, in that order; junction bases with no gene match: 13. This CDR3 has 17 amino acids. From germline, CDR1 is SEHNR and CDR2 FQNEAQ (reference sequence). The sample was peripheral blood. This sequence was found in a man between 70 and 80 years old with active COVID-19. The gene calls are TRBV7-9 and TRBJ2-2; TRBD2 matches at 10 bases. The DNA for the CDR3 is TGTGCCAGCAGCCCCCACGGGTCGAGCGGGAGGGTCGGGGAGCTGTTTTTT. It translates to CASSPHGSSGRVGELFF.